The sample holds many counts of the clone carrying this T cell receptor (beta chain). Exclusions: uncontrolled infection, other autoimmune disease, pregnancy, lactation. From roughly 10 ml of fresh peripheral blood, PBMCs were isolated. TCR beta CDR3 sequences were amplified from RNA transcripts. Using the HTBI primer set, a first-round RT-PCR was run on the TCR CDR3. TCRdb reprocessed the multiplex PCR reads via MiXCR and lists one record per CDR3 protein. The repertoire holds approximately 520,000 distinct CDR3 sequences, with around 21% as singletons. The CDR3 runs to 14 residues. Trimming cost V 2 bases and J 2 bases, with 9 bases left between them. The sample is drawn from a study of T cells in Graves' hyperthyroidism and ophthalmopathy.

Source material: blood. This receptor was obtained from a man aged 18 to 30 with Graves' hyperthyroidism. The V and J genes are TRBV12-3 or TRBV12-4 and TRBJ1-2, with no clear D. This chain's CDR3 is CASSLMGLNYGYTF. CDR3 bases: TGTGCCAGCAGTTTAATGGGTTTGAACTATGGCTACACCTTC.